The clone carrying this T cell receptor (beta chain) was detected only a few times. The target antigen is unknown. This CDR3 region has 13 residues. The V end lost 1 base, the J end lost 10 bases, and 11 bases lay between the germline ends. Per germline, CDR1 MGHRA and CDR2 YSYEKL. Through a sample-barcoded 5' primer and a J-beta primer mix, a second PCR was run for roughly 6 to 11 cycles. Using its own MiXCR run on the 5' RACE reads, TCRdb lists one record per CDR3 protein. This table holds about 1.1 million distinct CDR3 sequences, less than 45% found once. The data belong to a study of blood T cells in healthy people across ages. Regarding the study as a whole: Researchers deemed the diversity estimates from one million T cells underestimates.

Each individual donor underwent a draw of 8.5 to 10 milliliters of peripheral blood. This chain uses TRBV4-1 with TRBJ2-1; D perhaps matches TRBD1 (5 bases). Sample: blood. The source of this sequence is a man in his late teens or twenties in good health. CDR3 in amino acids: CASSQVQGEEQFF. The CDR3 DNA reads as TGCGCCAGCAGCCAAGTTCAGGGCGAAGAGCAGTTCTTC.